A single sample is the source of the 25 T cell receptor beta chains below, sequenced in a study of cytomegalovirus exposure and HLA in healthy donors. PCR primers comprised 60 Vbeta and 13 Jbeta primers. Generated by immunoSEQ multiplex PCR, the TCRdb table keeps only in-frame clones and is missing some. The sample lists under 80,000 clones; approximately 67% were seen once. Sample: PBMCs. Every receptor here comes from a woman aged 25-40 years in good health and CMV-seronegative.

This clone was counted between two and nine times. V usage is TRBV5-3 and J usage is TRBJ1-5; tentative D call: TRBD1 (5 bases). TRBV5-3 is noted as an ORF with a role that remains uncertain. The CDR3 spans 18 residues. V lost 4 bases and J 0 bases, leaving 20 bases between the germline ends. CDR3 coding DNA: TGTGCCAGAAGCCCCCGAGGTGGGGCAGGGTATAGCAATCAGCCCCAGCATTTT. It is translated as CARSPRGGAGYSNQPQHF.

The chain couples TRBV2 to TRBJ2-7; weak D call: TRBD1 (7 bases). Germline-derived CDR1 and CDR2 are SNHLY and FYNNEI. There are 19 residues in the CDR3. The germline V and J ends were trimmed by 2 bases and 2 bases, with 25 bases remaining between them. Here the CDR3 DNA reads TGTGCCAGCAGTGAAACACGGGGACTTAAACAGGGGCGACCCTACGAGCAGTACTTC. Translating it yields CASSETRGLKQGRPYEQYF.

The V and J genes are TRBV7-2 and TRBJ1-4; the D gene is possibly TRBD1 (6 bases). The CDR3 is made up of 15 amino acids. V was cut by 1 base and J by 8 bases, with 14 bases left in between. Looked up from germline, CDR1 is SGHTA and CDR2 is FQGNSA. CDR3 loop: CASSLDRTGWEKLFF. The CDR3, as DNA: TGTGCCAGCAGCTTAGATCGAACAGGGTGGGAAAAACTGTTTTTT.

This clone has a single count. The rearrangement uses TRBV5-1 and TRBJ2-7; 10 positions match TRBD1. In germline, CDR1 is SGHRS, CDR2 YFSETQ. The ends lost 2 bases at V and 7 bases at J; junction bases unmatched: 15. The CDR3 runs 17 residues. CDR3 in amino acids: CASSFGTGVTSRREQYF. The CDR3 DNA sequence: TGCGCCAGCAGCTTTGGGACAGGGGTCACCTCTCGAAGGGAGCAGTACTTC.

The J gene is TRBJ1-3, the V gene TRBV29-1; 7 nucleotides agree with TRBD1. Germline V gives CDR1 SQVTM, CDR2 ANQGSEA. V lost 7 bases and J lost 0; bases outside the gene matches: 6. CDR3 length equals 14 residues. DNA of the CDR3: TGCAGCGGGACAGGCGCCGGCTCTGGAAACACCATATATTTT. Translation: CSGTGAGSGNTIYF.

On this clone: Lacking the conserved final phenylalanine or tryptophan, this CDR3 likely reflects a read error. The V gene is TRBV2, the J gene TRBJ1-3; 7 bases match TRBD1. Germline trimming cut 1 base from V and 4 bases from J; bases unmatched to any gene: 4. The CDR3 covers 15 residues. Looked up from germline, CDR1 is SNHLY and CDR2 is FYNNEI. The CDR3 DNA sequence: TGTGCCAGCAGTGAAGGGAGGGGGCGGGGAAACACCATATATCTT. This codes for CASSEGRGRGNTIYL.

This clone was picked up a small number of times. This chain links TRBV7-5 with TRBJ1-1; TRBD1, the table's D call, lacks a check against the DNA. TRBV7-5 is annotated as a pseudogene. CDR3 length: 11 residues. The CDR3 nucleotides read TGTGCGACCAGGGTGAACACTGAAGCTTTCTTT. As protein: CATRVNTEAFF.

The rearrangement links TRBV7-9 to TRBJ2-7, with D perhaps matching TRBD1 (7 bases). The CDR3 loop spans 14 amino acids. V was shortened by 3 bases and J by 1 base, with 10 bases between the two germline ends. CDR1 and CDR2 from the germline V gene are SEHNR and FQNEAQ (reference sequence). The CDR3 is CASSFAGQSYEQYF. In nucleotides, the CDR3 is TGTGCCAGCAGCTTTGCGGGACAGTCCTACGAGCAGTACTTC. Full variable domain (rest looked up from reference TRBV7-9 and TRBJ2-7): DTGVSQNPRHKITKRGQNVTFRCDPISEHNRLYWYRQTLGQGPEFLTYFQNEAQLEKSRLLSDRFSAERPKGSFSTLEIQRTEQGDSAMYLCASSFAGQSYEQYFGPGTRLTVT.

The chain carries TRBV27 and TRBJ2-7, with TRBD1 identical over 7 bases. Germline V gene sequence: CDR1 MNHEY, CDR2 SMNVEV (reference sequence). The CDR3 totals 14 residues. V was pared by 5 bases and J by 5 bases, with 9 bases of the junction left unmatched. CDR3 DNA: TGTGCCAGCAGTGGTACACAGGGGCCTCACGAGCAGTACTTC. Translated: CASSGTQGPHEQYF.

CDR3 loop: CASSLNAGNTGELFF. CDR3 bases: TGTGCCAGCAGCTTAAATGCGGGGAACACCGGGGAGCTGTTTTTT. The chain recombines TRBV7-2 with TRBJ2-2, with D perhaps matching TRBD2 (5 bases). CDR1 and CDR2 from the germline V gene are SGHTA and FQGNSA. The CDR3 contains 15 residues. V was cut by 2 bases and J by 1 base, with 8 bases left in between.

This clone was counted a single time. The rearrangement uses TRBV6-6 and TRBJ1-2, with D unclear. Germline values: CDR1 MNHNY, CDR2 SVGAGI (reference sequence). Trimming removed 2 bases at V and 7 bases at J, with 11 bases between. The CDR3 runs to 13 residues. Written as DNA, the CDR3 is TGTGCCAGCAGTTACCTCGGAGGGAGTGGCTACACCTTC. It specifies CASSYLGGSGYTF.

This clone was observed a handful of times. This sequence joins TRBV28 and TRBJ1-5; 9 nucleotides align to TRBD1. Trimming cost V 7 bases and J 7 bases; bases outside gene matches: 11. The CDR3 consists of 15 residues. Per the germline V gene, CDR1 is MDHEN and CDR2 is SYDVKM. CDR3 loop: CASTAYRGLNQPQHF. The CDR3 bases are TGTGCCAGCACGGCCTACAGGGGGCTAAACCAGCCCCAGCATTTT. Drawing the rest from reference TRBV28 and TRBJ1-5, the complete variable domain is DVKVTQSSRYLVKRTGEKVFLECVQDMDHENMFWYRQDPGLGLRLIYFSYDVKMKEKGDIPEGYSVSREKKERFSLILESASTNQTSMYLCASTAYRGLNQPQHFGDGTRLSIL.

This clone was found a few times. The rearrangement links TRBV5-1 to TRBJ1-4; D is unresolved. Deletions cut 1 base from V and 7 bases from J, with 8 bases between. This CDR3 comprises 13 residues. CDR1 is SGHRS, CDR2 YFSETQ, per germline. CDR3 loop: CASSLSGGEKLFF. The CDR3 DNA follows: TGCGCCAGCAGCTTGTCCGGAGGTGAAAAACTGTTTTTT.

Here the CDR3 reads CASSPQGGTEAFF. In nucleotides, the CDR3 is TGTGCCAGCAGCCCGCAGGGAGGGACTGAAGCTTTCTTT. The chain links TRBV7-9 to TRBJ1-1; D is possibly TRBD1 (5 bases). V was clipped by 5 bases and J by 5 bases, with 12 bases between them. Germline assignment: CDR1 SEHNR and CDR2 FQNEAQ (reference sequence). The CDR3 spans 13 residues.

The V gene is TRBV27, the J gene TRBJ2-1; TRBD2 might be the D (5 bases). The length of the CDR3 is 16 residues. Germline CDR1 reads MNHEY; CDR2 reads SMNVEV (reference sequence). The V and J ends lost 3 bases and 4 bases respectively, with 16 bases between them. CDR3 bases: TGTGCCAGCAGTTTTGATGGGAGCCAAGGGTACAATGAGCAGTTCTTC. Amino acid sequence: CASSFDGSQGYNEQFF.

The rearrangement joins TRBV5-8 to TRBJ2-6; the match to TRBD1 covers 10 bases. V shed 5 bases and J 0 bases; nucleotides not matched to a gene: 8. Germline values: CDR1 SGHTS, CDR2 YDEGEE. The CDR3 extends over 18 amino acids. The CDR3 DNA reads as TGTGCCAGCAGACCGCGACAGGGGGCAACCTCTGGGGCCAACGTCCTGACTTTC. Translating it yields CASRPRQGATSGANVLTF.

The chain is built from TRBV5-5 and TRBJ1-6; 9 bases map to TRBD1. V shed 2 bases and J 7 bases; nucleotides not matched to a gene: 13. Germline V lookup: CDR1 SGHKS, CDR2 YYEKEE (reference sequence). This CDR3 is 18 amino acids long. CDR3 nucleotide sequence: TGTGCCAGCAGCTTTATTTTCTTCCGGGACAGGGTGAATTCACCCCTCCACTTT. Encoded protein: CASSFIFFRDRVNSPLHF. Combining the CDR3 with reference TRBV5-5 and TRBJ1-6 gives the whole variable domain DAGVTQSPTHLIKTRGQQVTLRCSPISGHKSVSWYQQVLGQGPQFIFQYYEKEERGRGNFPDRFSARQFPNYSSELNVNALLLGDSALYLCASSFIFFRDRVNSPLHFGNGTRLTVT.

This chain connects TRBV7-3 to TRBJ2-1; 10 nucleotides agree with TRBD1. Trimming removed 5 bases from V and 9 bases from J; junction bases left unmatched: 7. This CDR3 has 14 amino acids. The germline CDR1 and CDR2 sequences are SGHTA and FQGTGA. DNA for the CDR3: TGTGCCAGCAGCACCGGACAGGGGGGGGGTGAGCAGTTCTTC. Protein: CASSTGQGGGEQFF.

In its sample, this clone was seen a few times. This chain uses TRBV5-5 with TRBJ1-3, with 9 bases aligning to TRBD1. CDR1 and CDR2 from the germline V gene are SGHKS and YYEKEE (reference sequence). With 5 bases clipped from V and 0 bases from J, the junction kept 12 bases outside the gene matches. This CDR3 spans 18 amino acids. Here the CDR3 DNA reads TGTGCCAGCAGTCCGCCGGGACAGGGCTATTACTCTGGAAACACCATATATTTT. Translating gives CASSPPGQGYYSGNTIYF.

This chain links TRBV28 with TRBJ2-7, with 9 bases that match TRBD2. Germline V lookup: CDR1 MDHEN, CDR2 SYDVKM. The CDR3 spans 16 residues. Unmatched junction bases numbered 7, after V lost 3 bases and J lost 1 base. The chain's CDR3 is CASSLGGGGGSYEQYF. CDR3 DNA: TGTGCCAGCAGTTTGGGTGGCGGGGGGGGGTCCTACGAGCAGTACTTC. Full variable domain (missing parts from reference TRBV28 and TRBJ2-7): DVKVTQSSRYLVKRTGEKVFLECVQDMDHENMFWYRQDPGLGLRLIYFSYDVKMKEKGDIPEGYSVSREKKERFSLILESASTNQTSMYLCASSLGGGGGSYEQYFGPGTRLTVT.

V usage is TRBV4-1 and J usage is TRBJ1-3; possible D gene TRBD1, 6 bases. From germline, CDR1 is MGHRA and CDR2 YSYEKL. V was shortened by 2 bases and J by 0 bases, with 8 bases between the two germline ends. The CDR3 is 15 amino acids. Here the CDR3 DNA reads TGCGCCAGCAGCCAAACAGGGTTCTCTGGAAACACCATATATTTT. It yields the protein CASSQTGFSGNTIYF.

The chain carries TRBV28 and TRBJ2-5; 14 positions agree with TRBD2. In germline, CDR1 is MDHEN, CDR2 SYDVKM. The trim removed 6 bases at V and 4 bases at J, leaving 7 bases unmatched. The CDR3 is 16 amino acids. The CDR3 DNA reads TGTGCCAGCAGGACGACTAGCGGGGGGGCCGGAGAGACCCAGTACTTC. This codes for CASRTTSGGAGETQYF.

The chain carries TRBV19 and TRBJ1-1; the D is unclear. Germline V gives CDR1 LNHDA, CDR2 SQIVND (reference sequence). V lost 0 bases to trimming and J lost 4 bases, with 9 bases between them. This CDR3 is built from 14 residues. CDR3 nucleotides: TGTGCCAGTAGTATAGACGGGGAAGGCACTGAAGCTTTCTTT. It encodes CASSIDGEGTEAFF.

CDR3 nucleotides: TGTGCCACCAGCCATGGGCTTGGCCCCCGGCTCGAAAAACTGTTTTTT. Its protein is CATSHGLGPRLEKLFF. The chain combines TRBV15 with TRBJ1-4, with D uncertain. The CDR3 length is 16 residues. V was trimmed by 5 bases and J by 8 bases, leaving 21 bases between them. Germline-derived CDR1 and CDR2 are LNHNV and YYDKDF (reference sequence).

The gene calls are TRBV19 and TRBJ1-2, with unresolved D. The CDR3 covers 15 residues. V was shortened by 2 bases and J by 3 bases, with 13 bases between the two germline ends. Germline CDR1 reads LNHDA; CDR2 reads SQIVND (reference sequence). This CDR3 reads CASSISQVHYYGYTF. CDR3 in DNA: TGTGCCAGTAGTATATCGCAGGTTCACTACTATGGCTACACCTTC.